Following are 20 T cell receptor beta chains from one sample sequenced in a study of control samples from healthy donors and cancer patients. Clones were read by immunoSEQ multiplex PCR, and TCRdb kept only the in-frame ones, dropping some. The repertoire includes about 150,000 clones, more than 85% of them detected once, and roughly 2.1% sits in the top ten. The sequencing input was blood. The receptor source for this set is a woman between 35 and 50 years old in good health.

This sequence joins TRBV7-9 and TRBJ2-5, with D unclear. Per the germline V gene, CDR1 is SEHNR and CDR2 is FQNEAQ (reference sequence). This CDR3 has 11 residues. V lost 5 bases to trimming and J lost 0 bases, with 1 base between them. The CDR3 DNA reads TGTGCCAGCAGCCACCAAGAGACCCAGTACTTC. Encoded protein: CASSHQETQYF.

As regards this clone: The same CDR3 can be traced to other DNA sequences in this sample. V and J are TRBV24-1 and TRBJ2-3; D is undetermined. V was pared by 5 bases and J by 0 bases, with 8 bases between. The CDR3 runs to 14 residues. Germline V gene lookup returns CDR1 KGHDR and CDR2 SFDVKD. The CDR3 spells CATSVGSSTDTQYF. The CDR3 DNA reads TGTGCCACCAGTGTGGGGTCTAGCACAGATACGCAGTATTTT.

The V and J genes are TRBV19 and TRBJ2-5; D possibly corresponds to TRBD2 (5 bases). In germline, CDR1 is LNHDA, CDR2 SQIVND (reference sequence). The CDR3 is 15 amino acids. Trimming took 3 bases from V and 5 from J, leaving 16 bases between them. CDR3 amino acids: CASSMAPTWEETQYF. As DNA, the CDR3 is TGTGCCAGTAGTATGGCACCTACTTGGGAGGAGACCCAGTACTTC.

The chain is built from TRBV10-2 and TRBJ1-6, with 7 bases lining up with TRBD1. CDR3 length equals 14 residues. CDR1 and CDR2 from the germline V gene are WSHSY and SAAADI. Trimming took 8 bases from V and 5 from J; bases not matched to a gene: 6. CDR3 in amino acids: CASSPGQHNSPLHF. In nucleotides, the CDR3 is TGCGCCAGCTCGCCGGGACAGCATAATTCACCCCTCCACTTT.

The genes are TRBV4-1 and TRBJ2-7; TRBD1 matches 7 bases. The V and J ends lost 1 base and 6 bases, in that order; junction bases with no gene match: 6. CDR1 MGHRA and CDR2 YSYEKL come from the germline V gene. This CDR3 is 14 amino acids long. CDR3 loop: CASSQGVGGSEQYF. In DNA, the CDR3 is TGCGCCAGCAGCCAAGGGGTAGGGGGCAGCGAGCAGTACTTC.

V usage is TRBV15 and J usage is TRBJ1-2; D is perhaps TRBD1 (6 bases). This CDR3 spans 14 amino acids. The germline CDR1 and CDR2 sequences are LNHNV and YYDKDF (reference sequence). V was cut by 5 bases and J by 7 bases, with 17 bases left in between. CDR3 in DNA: TGTGCCACCAGCCGGACCGGGGGGCTGGTTGGCTACACCTTC. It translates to CATSRTGGLVGYTF. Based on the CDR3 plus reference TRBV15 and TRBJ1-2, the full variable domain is DAMVIQNPRYQVTQFGKPVTLSCSQTLNHNVMYWYQQKSSQAPKLLFHYYDKDFNNEADTPDNFQSRRPNTSFCFLDIRSPGLGDTAMYLCATSRTGGLVGYTFGSGTRLTVV.

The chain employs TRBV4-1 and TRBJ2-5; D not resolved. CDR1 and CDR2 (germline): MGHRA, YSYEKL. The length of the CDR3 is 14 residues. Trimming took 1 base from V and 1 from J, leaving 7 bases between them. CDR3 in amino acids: CASSQGQVQETQYF. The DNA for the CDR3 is TGCGCCAGCAGCCAAGGGCAGGTCCAAGAGACCCAGTACTTC.

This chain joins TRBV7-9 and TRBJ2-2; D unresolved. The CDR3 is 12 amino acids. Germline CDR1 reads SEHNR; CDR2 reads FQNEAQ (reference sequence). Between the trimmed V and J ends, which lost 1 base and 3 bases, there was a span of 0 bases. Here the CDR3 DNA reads TGTGCCAGCAGCTTAGACACCGGGGAGCTGTTTTTT. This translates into CASSLDTGELFF.

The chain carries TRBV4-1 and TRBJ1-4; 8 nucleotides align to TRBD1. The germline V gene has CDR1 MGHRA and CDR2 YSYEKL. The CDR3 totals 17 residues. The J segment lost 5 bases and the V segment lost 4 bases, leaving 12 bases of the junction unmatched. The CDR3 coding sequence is TGCGCCAGCAGCCGTTTTGGACAGGGCCCCTTGAATGAAAAACTGTTTTTT. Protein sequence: CASSRFGQGPLNEKLFF.

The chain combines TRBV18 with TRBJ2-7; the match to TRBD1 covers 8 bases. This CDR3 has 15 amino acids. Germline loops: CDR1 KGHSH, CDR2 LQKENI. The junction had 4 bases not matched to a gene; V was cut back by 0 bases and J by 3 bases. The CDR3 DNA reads TGTGCCAGCTCACCACCGGGACAGGTCTTCTACGAGCAGTACTTC. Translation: CASSPPGQVFYEQYF.

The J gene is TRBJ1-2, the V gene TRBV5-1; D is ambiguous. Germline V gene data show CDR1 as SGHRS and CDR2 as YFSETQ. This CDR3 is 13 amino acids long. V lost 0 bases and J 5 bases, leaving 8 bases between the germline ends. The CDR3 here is CASSLGPVYGYTF. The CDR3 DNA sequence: TGCGCCAGCAGCTTGGGGCCAGTTTATGGCTACACCTTC. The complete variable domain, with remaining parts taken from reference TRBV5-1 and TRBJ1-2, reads KAGVTQTPRYLIKTRGQQVTLSCSPISGHRSVSWYQQTPGQGLQFLFEYFSETQRNKGNFPGRFSGRQFSNSRSEMNVSTLELGDSALYLCASSLGPVYGYTFGSGTRLTVV.

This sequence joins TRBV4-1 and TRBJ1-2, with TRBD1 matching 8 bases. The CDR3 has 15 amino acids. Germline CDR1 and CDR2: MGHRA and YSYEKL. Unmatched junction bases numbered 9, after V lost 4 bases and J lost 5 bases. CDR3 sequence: CASSRGQGLGYGYTF. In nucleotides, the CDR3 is TGCGCCAGCAGCCGAGGACAGGGACTAGGGTATGGCTACACCTTC.

The CDR3 coding sequence is TGTGCCAGCAGCGCGAGCAGATGGGGGGGAAATGAAAAACTGTTTTTT. This gives the protein CASSASRWGGNEKLFF. V and J are TRBV7-8 and TRBJ1-4; D is possibly TRBD1 (5 bases). V was clipped by 5 bases and J by 5 bases, with 18 bases between them. The CDR3 is made up of 16 amino acids. Germline loops: CDR1 SGHVS, CDR2 FQNEAQ.

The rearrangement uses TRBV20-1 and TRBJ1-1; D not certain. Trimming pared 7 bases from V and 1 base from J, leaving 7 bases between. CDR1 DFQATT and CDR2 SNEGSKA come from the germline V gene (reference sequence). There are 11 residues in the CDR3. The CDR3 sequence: CSVVRNTEAFF. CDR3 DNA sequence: TGCAGTGTCGTGAGGAACACTGAAGCTTTCTTT.

The CDR3 reads CASSEGGAYNSPLHF. DNA of the CDR3: TGCGCCAGCAGTGAAGGGGGCGCCTATAATTCACCCCTCCACTTT. V usage is TRBV10-1 and J usage is TRBJ1-6; 7 bases map to TRBD1. The CDR3 runs to 15 residues. Trimming took 3 bases from V and 2 from J; bases not matched to a gene: 1. The germline gives CDR1 WNHNN, CDR2 SYGVQD (reference sequence).

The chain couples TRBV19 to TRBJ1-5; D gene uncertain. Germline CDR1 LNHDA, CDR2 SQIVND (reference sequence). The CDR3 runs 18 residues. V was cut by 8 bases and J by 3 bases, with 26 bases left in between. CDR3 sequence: CASQTRAGGVGDNQPQHF. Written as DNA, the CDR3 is TGTGCCAGTCAAACCCGGGCAGGTGGCGTTGGGGACAATCAGCCCCAGCATTTT. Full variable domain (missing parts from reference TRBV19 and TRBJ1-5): DGGITQSPKYLFRKEGQNVTLSCEQNLNHDAMYWYRQDPGQGLRLIYYSQIVNDFQKGDIAEGYSVSREKKESFPLTVTSAQKNPTAFYLCASQTRAGGVGDNQPQHFGDGTRLSIL.

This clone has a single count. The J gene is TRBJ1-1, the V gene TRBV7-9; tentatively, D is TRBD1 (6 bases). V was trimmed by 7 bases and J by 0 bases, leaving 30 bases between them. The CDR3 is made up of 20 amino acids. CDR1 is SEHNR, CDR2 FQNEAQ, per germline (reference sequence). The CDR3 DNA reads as TGTGCCAGCACCAAAACAGGGTCCGGACTTAATCAAATAATGAACACTGAAGCTTTCTTT. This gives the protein CASTKTGSGLNQIMNTEAFF.

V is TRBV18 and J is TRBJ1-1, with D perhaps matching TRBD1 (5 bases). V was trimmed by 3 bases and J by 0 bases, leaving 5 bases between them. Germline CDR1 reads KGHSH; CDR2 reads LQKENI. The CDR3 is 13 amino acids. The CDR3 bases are TGTGCCAGCTCACCGGGGGTGAACACTGAAGCTTTCTTT. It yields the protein CASSPGVNTEAFF.

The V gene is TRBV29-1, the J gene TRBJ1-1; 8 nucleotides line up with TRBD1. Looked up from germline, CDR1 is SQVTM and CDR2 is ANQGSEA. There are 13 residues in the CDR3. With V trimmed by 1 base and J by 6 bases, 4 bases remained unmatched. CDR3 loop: CSVEAATGAEAFF. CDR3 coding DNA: TGCAGCGTTGAAGCGGCGACAGGGGCTGAAGCTTTCTTT.

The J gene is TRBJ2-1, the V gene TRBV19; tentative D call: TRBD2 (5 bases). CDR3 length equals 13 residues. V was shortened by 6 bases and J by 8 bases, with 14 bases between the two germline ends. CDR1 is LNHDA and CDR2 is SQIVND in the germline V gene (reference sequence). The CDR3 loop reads CASSRTSLDEQFF. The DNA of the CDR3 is TGTGCCAGTAGCCGAACTAGTTTGGATGAGCAGTTCTTC.